These T cell receptor beta chains were read from a single sample in a study of cytomegalovirus exposure and HLA in healthy donors. Profiling relied on immunoSEQ multiplex PCR, and the TCRdb table lists in-frame clones only, not all of them. Its table records more than 50,000 clones. The sample consisted of PBMCs. All receptors come from a man aged 18 to 35 in good health and CMV-seropositive. CDR3s include the opening cysteine and the closing phenylalanine or tryptophan. The D gene is left open where the match is weak.

>TRBJ1-1|TRBV9|16|TRBD1
CASSAQTGGANTEAFF
>TRBJ1-5|TRBV6-5|14|.
CASRGGDGNQPQHF
>TRBJ1-1|TRBV19|17|TRBD1
CASSKISGTGSNTEAFF
>TRBJ2-5|TRBV18|14|TRBD1
CASSSTGIQETQYF
>TRBJ2-7|TRBV19|15|.
CASSERTVSSYEQYF
>TRBJ2-2|TRBV30|14|.
CAWSLGLNTGELFF
>TRBJ2-7|TRBV4-2|14|.
CASSQDASSYEQYF
>TRBJ1-4|TRBV6-1|12|.
CASRDLLGELFF
>TRBJ1-5|TRBV25-1|14|TRBD1
CASSNNRGDQPQHF
>TRBJ1-3|TRBV28|18|.
CASSFRIFVGVSGNTIYF
>TRBJ1-3|TRBV28|12|.
CASSSYRNTIYF
>TRBJ1-5|TRBV6-5|15|TRBD1
CASSNSGTGETAQHF
>TRBJ2-1|TRBV5-1|15|TRBD2
CASSLVAGGSNEQFF
>TRBJ2-7|TRBV5-1|14|.
CASSFTTAGHEQYF
>TRBJ2-3|TRBV6-5|14|TRBD1
CATSPGQGADTQYF
>TRBJ2-7|TRBV14|15|TRBD2
CASSQVTSGIYEQYF
>TRBJ1-1|TRBV11-2|15|.
CASSSPSGVENQAFF